The 2 T cell receptor beta chains below were found in one sample sequenced in a study of cytomegalovirus exposure and HLA in healthy donors (dated by TCRdb to the late 2010s). Libraries were built with the immunoSEQ multiplex PCR assay. The multiplex PCR relied on a mix of 60 forward primers for TCR Vbeta segments and 13 reverse primers for TCR Jbeta segments. The table was pulled from immuneACCESS by TCRdb, which kept in-frame rearrangements only. Such tables lose some clones; where checked, under half of the loss comes from unresolved V genes, and the rest has no known cause. Per the sample table, the count is about 140,000 clones. Approximately 1% of the sample lies in the top ten. The sequencing sample was made of PBMCs. The receptor source for this set is a male donor in good health and CMV-seronegative.

The chain has TRBV30 and TRBJ2-7, with 10 bases fitting TRBD1. Germline lookup yields CDR1 GTSNPN and CDR2 SVGIG (reference sequence). The CDR3 is made up of 16 amino acids. V dropped 1 base and J dropped 4; count of bases not matched to a gene: 10. The CDR3: CAWSGRRQGAWYEQYF. The CDR3, as DNA: TGTGCCTGGAGTGGCCGGCGACAGGGGGCTTGGTACGAGCAGTACTTC.

The chain combines TRBV5-1 with TRBJ2-1, with D possibly matching TRBD2 (5 bases). The germline CDR1 and CDR2 sequences are SGHRS and YFSETQ. Trimming took 0 bases from V and 0 from J, leaving 10 bases between them. The CDR3 length is 16 residues. Here the CDR3 reads CASSLAGYSSYNEQFF. CDR3 DNA sequence: TGCGCCAGCAGCTTGGCGGGGTATAGCTCCTACAATGAGCAGTTCTTC.